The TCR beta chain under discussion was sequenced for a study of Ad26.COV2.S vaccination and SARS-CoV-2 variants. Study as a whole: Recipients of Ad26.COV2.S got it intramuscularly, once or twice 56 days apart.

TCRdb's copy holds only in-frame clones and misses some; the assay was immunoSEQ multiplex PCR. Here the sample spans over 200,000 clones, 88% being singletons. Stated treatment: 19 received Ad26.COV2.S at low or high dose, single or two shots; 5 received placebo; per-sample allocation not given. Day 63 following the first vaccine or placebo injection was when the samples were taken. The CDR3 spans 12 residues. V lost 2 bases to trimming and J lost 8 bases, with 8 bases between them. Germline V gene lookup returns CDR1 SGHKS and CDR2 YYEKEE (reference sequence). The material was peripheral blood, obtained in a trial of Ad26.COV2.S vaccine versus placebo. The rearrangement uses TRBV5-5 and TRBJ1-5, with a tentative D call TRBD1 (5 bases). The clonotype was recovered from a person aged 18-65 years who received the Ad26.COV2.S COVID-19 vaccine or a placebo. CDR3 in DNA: TGTGCCAGCAGCTTCTTGGGGGAGCCCCAGCATTTT. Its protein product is CASSFLGEPQHF. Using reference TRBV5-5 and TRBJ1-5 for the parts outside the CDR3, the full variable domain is DAGVTQSPTHLIKTRGQQVTLRCSPISGHKSVSWYQQVLGQGPQFIFQYYEKEERGRGNFPDRFSARQFPNYSSELNVNALLLGDSALYLCASSFLGEPQHFGDGTRLSIL.